The present T cell receptor (beta chain) was sequenced within a study of OX40 agonist ivuxolimab in advanced cancers. The overall study: At doses from 0.01 to 10 mg/kg, patients were given intravenous ivuxolimab every 2 weeks. Prior therapy, whether anti-PD-1, anti-PD-L1 or anti-CTLA-4, was allowed, and approximately 40% had some.

Study findings and constraints: Fewer expanded clones were found on average in CD4+ than in CD8+ T cells.

V gave up 0 bases and J gave up 14 bases; unmatched junction bases: 9. Germline V gene lookup returns CDR1 GTSNPN and CDR2 SVGIG (reference sequence). The CDR3 spans 14 residues. The method was immunoSEQ multiplex PCR; TCRdb's version includes in-frame clones alone and lacks a portion of them. The sample includes about 64,000 clones, 84% of them seen just once. Of note for this clone: Its antigen is as yet unknown.

Sample: CD4+ or CD8+ T cells sorted from blood, taken in a trial of the OX40 agonist ivuxolimab. The source is an adult with an advanced solid tumor such as melanoma, head and neck, liver or kidney cancer. This sequence joins TRBV30 and TRBJ1-4; 10 bases are a match to TRBD1. The CDR3 protein is CAWSVLWDRGKLFF. DNA of the CDR3: TGTGCCTGGAGTGTACTTTGGGACAGGGGAAAGCTGTTTTTT.